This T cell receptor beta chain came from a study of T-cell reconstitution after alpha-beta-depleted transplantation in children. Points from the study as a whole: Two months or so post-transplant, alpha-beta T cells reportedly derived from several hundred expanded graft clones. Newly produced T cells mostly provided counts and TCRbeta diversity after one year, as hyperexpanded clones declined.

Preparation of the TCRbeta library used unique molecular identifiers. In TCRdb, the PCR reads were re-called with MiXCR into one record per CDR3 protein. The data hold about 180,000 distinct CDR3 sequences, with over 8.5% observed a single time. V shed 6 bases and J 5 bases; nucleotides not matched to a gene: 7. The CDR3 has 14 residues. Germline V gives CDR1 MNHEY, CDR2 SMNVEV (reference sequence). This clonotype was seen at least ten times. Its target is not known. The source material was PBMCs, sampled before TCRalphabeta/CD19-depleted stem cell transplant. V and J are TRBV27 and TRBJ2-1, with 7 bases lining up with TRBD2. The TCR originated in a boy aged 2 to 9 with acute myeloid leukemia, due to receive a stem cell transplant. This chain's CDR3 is CASRGGTKHNEQFF. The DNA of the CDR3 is TGTGCCAGCAGAGGAGGGACTAAACACAATGAGCAGTTCTTC.